Below, 24 T cell receptor beta chains from the same sample are listed, as sequenced in a study of cytomegalovirus exposure and HLA in healthy donors (dated by TCRdb to the late 2010s). Library preparation was by the immunoSEQ multiplex PCR assay. The multiplex PCR relied on a mix of 60 forward primers for TCR Vbeta segments and 13 reverse primers for TCR Jbeta segments. Not all clones reach the TCRdb copy of this immuneACCESS table, which keeps in-frame sequences only. Checked studies attribute under half of the gap to unresolved V genes and leave the rest unexplained. For this sample there are about 160,000 clones; around 80% appear just once. The biggest ten clones account for 8% to 10% of the sample. Material: PBMCs. The receptors were gathered from a man aged 18 to 29 in good health and CMV-seropositive.

The rearrangement uses TRBV4-3 and TRBJ2-7; D is perhaps TRBD2 (5 bases). V was trimmed by 3 bases and J by 7 bases, leaving 19 bases between them. Germline V CDR1 and CDR2: LGHNA, YSLEER. The CDR3 totals 15 residues. This chain's CDR3 is CASSQDGGGPSEQYF. The CDR3 coding sequence is TGCGCCAGCAGCCAGGATGGCGGAGGCCCGTCTGAGCAGTACTTC.

J is TRBJ1-4 and V is TRBV9; 11 bases fit TRBD1. V lost 0 bases to trimming and J lost 7 bases; unmatched junction nucleotides: 5. The CDR3 runs to 16 residues. Germline lookup yields CDR1 SGDLS and CDR2 YYNGEE. The DNA for the CDR3 is TGTGCCAGCAGCGTAGGAGGGACAGGGGGGTTTGAAAAACTGTTTTTT. Protein product: CASSVGGTGGFEKLFF. Complete variable domain (other parts from reference TRBV9 and TRBJ1-4): DSGVTQTPKHLITATGQRVTLRCSPRSGDLSVYWYQQSLDQGLQFLIQYYNGEERAKGNILERFSAQQFPDLHSELNLSSLELGDSALYFCASSVGGTGGFEKLFFGSGTQLSVL.

This clone was found a few times. V usage is TRBV5-4 and J usage is TRBJ2-7, with D possibly TRBD1 on 5 matching bases. The CDR3 is 16 residues long. Germline V gene lookup returns CDR1 SGHNT and CDR2 YYREEE (reference sequence). V lost 4 bases, J lost 1 base, and 18 bases lay in between. In nucleotides, the CDR3 is TGTGCCAGCAGCACGGCTCAGGGATCCCAATCCTACGAGCAGTACTTC. Protein product: CASSTAQGSQSYEQYF.

The V gene is TRBV7-2, the J gene TRBJ2-5; TRBD2 aligns across 11 bases. Unmatched junction bases numbered 4, after V lost 0 bases and J lost 13 bases. Germline V gene lookup returns CDR1 SGHTA and CDR2 FQGNSA. CDR3 length equals 13 residues. The CDR3 loop is CASSLASSGGLYF. CDR3 sequence (DNA): TGTGCCAGCAGCTTAGCCTCTAGCGGGGGGCTGTACTTC.

The chain carries TRBV29-1 and TRBJ2-7; no clear D gene. The CDR3 spans 13 residues. The germline CDR1 and CDR2 sequences are SQVTM and ANQGSEA. Trimming removed 6 bases from V and 0 bases from J, with 12 bases in between. The CDR3 protein is CSVKTDVSYEQYF. The CDR3 DNA is TGCAGCGTGAAGACTGATGTCTCCTACGAGCAGTACTTC.

The CDR3: CASSLETGVYEQYF. The CDR3 DNA sequence: TGTGCCAGCAGCTTAGAGACAGGGGTCTACGAGCAGTACTTC. The chain recombines TRBV5-4 with TRBJ2-7, with 8 bases identical to TRBD1. The CDR3 covers 14 residues. After removal of 2 bases from V and 3 bases from J, the junction contained 4 bases not matched to a gene. The germline V gene encodes CDR1 SGHNT and CDR2 YYREEE (reference sequence).

The chain has TRBV6-1 and TRBJ1-2; D not resolved. There are 12 residues in the CDR3. CDR1 MNHNS and CDR2 SASEGT come from the germline V gene. V lost 3 bases and J 3 bases, leaving 5 bases between the germline ends. The CDR3 region is CASSDTDYGYTF. The CDR3 DNA sequence: TGTGCCAGCAGTGATACGGACTATGGCTACACCTTC.

CDR3 coding DNA: TGTGCCAGCAGCTTATATGGTGGCGGGAGTTTCCTTAGGGAGACCCAGTACTTC. Encoded protein: CASSLYGGGSFLRETQYF. The chain combines TRBV5-8 with TRBJ2-5, with 7 bases aligning to TRBD2. The V segment lost 2 bases and the J segment 5 bases; nucleotides outside the gene matches: 18. The V gene's germline CDR1 is SGHTS and CDR2 YDEGEE. This CDR3 is built from 18 residues.

This clone was detected once. This chain connects TRBV5-1 to TRBJ2-1; 7 positions match TRBD1. The CDR3 consists of 14 residues. Germline CDR1 and CDR2: SGHRS and YFSETQ. Losses at the gene ends were 4 bases for V and 5 bases for J; bases not matched to a gene: 6. Here the CDR3 reads CASSPRGQHNEQFF. In DNA form, the CDR3 reads TGCGCCAGCAGCCCTAGGGGACAGCACAATGAGCAGTTCTTC.

The CDR3 region has the DNA TGTGCCAGCAGCTCACCCCGGGGACAGCAAGCGGGGAACACCGGGGAGCTGTTTTTT. The encoded protein is CASSSPRGQQAGNTGELFF. The chain uses TRBV13 and TRBJ2-2; tentative D call: TRBD1 (7 bases). The CDR3 contains 19 residues. The ends were cut back, 4 bases at V and 1 base at J, with 22 bases in the middle. CDR1 is PRHDT and CDR2 is FYEKMQ in the germline V gene (reference sequence).

This chain links TRBV2 with TRBJ1-2, with 7 bases fitting TRBD1. The junction had 10 bases not matched to a gene; V was cut back by 5 bases and J by 1 base. Germline CDR1 SNHLY, CDR2 FYNNEI. This CDR3 region has 16 residues. CDR3 residues: CASSPPGQPYNYGYTF. The DNA for the CDR3 is TGTGCCAGCAGTCCCCCGGGACAGCCCTATAACTATGGCTACACCTTC.

The chain couples TRBV4-1 to TRBJ2-3; 8 bases line up with TRBD2. V lost 0 bases to trimming and J lost 2 bases; unmatched junction nucleotides: 4. There are 16 residues in the CDR3. CDR1 is MGHRA, CDR2 YSYEKL, per germline. This chain's CDR3 is CASSQEQRGLTDTQYF. The CDR3 bases are TGCGCCAGCAGCCAAGAACAGCGGGGGCTCACAGATACGCAGTATTTT.

The rearrangement links TRBV15 to TRBJ1-5, with 9 bases lining up with TRBD1. Per germline, CDR1 LNHNV and CDR2 YYDKDF (reference sequence). The CDR3 totals 15 residues. The V and J ends lost 5 bases and 1 base, in that order; junction bases with no gene match: 3. The CDR3 spells CATSGGTGSNQPQHF. The CDR3 bases are TGTGCCACCAGCGGCGGGACAGGGAGCAATCAGCCCCAGCATTTT.

The chain carries TRBV6-1 and TRBJ1-4; maybe TRBD1 (5 bases). This CDR3 is 15 amino acids long. Trimming cost V 1 base and J 6 bases, with 12 bases left between them. The germline CDR1 and CDR2 sequences are MNHNS and SASEGT. The CDR3 region has the DNA TGTGCCAGCAGTGAAGAATTTAGGGGTCATGAAAAACTGTTTTTT. Its protein is CASSEEFRGHEKLFF.

The DNA for the CDR3 is TGTGCCAGCAGGGGACTGACGAATCAGCCCCAGCATTTT. Translation: CASRGLTNQPQHF. This chain joins TRBV2 and TRBJ1-5; maybe TRBD1 (5 bases). V lost 6 bases and J lost 4, with 10 bases in between. Germline-derived CDR1 and CDR2 are SNHLY and FYNNEI. This CDR3 contains 13 residues.

The chain recombines TRBV5-1 with TRBJ2-5; tentatively, D is TRBD2 (6 bases). The J call is in doubt because the DNA end fits TRBJ2-7 better. Germline values: CDR1 SGHRS, CDR2 YFSETQ. This CDR3 has 15 residues. This CDR3 reads CASSLDGRGMGEQYF. The DNA of the CDR3 is TGCGCCAGCAGCTTGGACGGACGGGGGATGGGCGAGCAGTACTTC.

The chain carries TRBV10-2 and TRBJ1-1; a weak D match, TRBD1 (5 bases). CDR1 and CDR2 (germline): WSHSY, SAAADI. CDR3 length equals 14 residues. Trimming took 5 bases from V and 0 from J, leaving 10 bases between them. DNA for the CDR3: TGCGCCAGCAGTCAGGGAGGGGTGAACACTGAAGCTTTCTTT. This codes for CASSQGGVNTEAFF.

The chain couples TRBV6-6 to TRBJ1-6, with 9 nucleotides matching TRBD1. CDR3 size: 14 residues. Germline values: CDR1 MNHNY, CDR2 SVGAGI (reference sequence). Losses at the gene ends were 6 bases for V and 8 bases for J; bases not matched to a gene: 5. CDR3 region: CASSQGQGYSPLHF. DNA of the CDR3: TGTGCCAGCAGCCAGGGACAGGGCTATTCACCCCTCCACTTT.

The chain has TRBV4-3 and TRBJ1-1, with D unclear. V was cut by 1 base and J by 0 bases, with 9 bases left in between. This CDR3 spans 15 amino acids. In germline, CDR1 is LGHNA, CDR2 YSLEER. CDR3 sequence: CASSQGNRLNTEAFF. For the CDR3, the DNA is TGCGCCAGCAGCCAAGGGAACAGACTGAACACTGAAGCTTTCTTT.

CDR3: CASSLLQGAWTEAFF. The CDR3 coding sequence is TGTGCCAGCAGCTTATTACAGGGGGCGTGGACTGAAGCTTTCTTT. This chain links TRBV7-6 with TRBJ1-1; 9 bases are shared with TRBD1. The V segment lost 2 bases and the J segment 5 bases; nucleotides outside the gene matches: 6. The germline V gene has CDR1 SGHVS and CDR2 FNYEAQ. There are 15 residues in the CDR3.

The chain recombines TRBV27 with TRBJ1-5; D unclear. CDR1 and CDR2 (germline): MNHEY, SMNVEV (reference sequence). V was trimmed by 6 bases and J by 5 bases, leaving 17 bases between them. This CDR3 has 15 amino acids. This chain's CDR3 is CASRPRLNPDQPQHF. The CDR3 DNA reads as TGTGCCAGCAGACCTAGACTGAACCCCGATCAGCCCCAGCATTTT.

The chain carries TRBV6-6 and TRBJ1-4, with D perhaps TRBD1 (6 bases). V was cut by 9 bases and J by 6 bases, with 11 bases left in between. The CDR3 consists of 12 residues. Germline lookup yields CDR1 MNHNY and CDR2 SVGAGI (reference sequence). CDR3 nucleotide sequence: TGTGCCAGTTGGGCAGGGGATGAAAAACTGTTTTTT. Translating gives CASWAGDEKLFF.

The chain is built from TRBV5-6 and TRBJ2-1, with 14 nucleotides matching TRBD2. Germline assignment: CDR1 SGHDT and CDR2 YYEEEE. The V and J ends lost 7 bases and 15 bases, in that order; junction bases with no gene match: 9. The CDR3 totals 13 residues. CDR3 bases: TGTGCCAGCGTTGGGACTAGCGGGAGCTTCAGGTTCTTC. Translation gives CASVGTSGSFRFF. The full variable domain, completed using reference TRBV5-6 and TRBJ2-1, is DAGVTQSPTHLIKTRGQQVTLRCSPKSGHDTVSWYQQALGQGPQFIFQYYEEEERQRGNFPDRFSGHQFPNYSSELNVNALLLGDSALYLCASVGTSGSFRFFGPGTRLTVL.

The CDR3: CASSATGTAIGYEQYF. CDR3 DNA: TGTGCCAGCAGTGCGACAGGGACCGCCATAGGCTACGAGCAGTACTTC. The genes are TRBV2 and TRBJ2-5; 7 positions match TRBD1. The better agreement between TRBJ2-7 and the DNA end casts doubt on the J call. The CDR3 loop spans 16 amino acids. The V gene's germline CDR1 is SNHLY and CDR2 FYNNEI.